This TCR beta chain was captured by sequencing in a study of memory CD4+ T cells and cytomegalovirus serostatus. For the study at large: Donors were healthy Belgian adults, 8 to 10 CMV seropositive and about two dozen seronegative. Study-wide points: Each of 65 to 70 CMV-associated TCRbeta sequences occurred in one to five individuals. Repertoires predicted CMV serostatus with median bootstrapped AUC of approximately 0.94.

Notes on this clone: The antigen is not known.

Germline V CDR1 and CDR2: MNHEY, SVGAGI. The CDR3 covers 12 residues. The germline V and J ends were trimmed by 8 bases and 8 bases, with 15 bases remaining between them. Single viable CD3+CD4+CD8-CD45RO+ cells were sorted as the memory CD4+ T cells. Authors' methods: Out-of-frame sequences were removed, leaving 2,204,828 distinct TCRbeta sequences. The repertoire was sequenced with immunoSEQ multiplex PCR; TCRdb's copy has only in-frame clones and lacks some. That table furnishes V, J and clone size, whereas the DNA furnished D and trimming. Altogether about 57,000 clones are present, around 79% being singletons, with the ten largest covering 0.82%.

The specimen was memory CD4+ T cells from blood. The chain links TRBV6-5 to TRBJ1-2, with D maybe TRBD1 (6 bases). The TCR was taken from an adult in good health and CMV-seronegative. The CDR3 protein is CASGPGGGGYTF. The DNA for the CDR3 is TGTGCCAGCGGCCCTGGAGGGGGAGGCTACACCTTC.